The 9 T cell receptor beta chains reported below all come from one sample, sequenced in a study of T-cell memory formation after mild COVID-19. TCRdb re-called the 5' RACE reads through MiXCR, storing one row per CDR3 protein. The sample holds approximately 560,000 distinct CDR3 sequences; 15% to 20% are singletons and the top ten take around 8.1%. The sample consisted of PBMCs or a T cell subset sorted from them (not recorded which). The origin of the receptors is an adult woman who had mild COVID-19 (a few samples of this study predate the infection). Cell type and time point are not known.

This clonotype was observed a few times. The V gene is TRBV24-1, the J gene TRBJ2-6, with D unclear. There are 15 residues in the CDR3. Per germline, CDR1 KGHDR and CDR2 SFDVKD. With 0 bases removed from V and 2 bases from J, the gap between germline ends came to 4 bases. The CDR3 DNA reads TGTGCCACCAGTGATTTGCAGGCTGGGGCCAACGTCCTGACTTTC. This gives the protein CATSDLQAGANVLTF.

CDR3 amino acids: CASSLEGRGSTYNEQFF. CDR3 sequence (DNA): TGCGCCAGCAGCTTGGAAGGCAGGGGGTCCACCTACAATGAGCAGTTCTTC. J is TRBJ2-1 and V is TRBV5-1, with 7 bases that match TRBD1. The trim removed 0 bases at V and 2 bases at J, leaving 8 bases unmatched. Germline V gene sequence: CDR1 SGHRS, CDR2 YFSETQ. The CDR3 extends over 17 amino acids.

A few counts support this clonotype. The rearrangement uses TRBV11-3 and TRBJ2-1; D is unclear. Germline CDR1 reads SGHNT; CDR2 reads YENEEA. This CDR3 has 15 amino acids. The V gene lost 5 bases and the J gene lost 0 bases, with 11 bases spanning the gap. The CDR3 here is CASSPPVSSYNEQFF. DNA of the CDR3: TGTGCCAGCAGCCCCCCTGTGAGCTCCTACAATGAGCAGTTCTTC.

V gene TRBV29-1 combines with J gene TRBJ2-5, with TRBD1 matching 9 bases. The CDR3 runs 13 residues. V shed 5 bases and J 5 bases; nucleotides not matched to a gene: 6. Germline values: CDR1 SQVTM, CDR2 ANQGSEA. The CDR3 sequence is CSVRTGVYETQYF. The CDR3 DNA sequence: TGCAGCGTTCGGACAGGGGTGTACGAGACCCAGTACTTC.

Only a few counts were recorded for this clonotype. This sequence joins TRBV6-2 or TRBV6-3 and TRBJ2-1; D not resolved. The V end lost 2 bases, the J end lost 5 bases, and 13 bases lay between the germline ends. Germline CDR1 is MNHEY and CDR2 is SVGEGT. The CDR3 extends over 15 amino acids. CDR3 sequence reads: CASSYPPGWDNEQFF. The CDR3 bases are TGTGCCAGCAGTTACCCCCCCGGGTGGGACAATGAGCAGTTCTTC.

This clonotype was found a few times. CDR3 nucleotides: TGTGCCAGCAGCCTAGCCGGGACAGGGGTGCCTAGGGGCTACACCTTC. This translates into CASSLAGTGVPRGYTF. The chain is built from TRBV12-3 or TRBV12-4 and TRBJ1-2; TRBD1 matches 10 bases. The CDR3 is 16 residues long. With V trimmed by 6 bases and J by 8 bases, 15 bases remained unmatched.

In its sample, this clonotype was seen a few times. Sequence at one end of the junction differs from germline and may be a read error. The rearrangement uses TRBV18 and TRBJ2-2; TRBD2 aligns across 13 bases. Germline CDR1 reads KGHSH; CDR2 reads LQKENI. The CDR3 consists of 11 residues. Written as DNA, the CDR3 is TGTGCCAGCTCACAAGGACTAGCGGGAGCTTTT. The encoded protein is CASSQGLAGAF.

The V call is TRBV5-1, the J call TRBJ2-1, with D perhaps matching TRBD2 (5 bases). Per germline, CDR1 SGHRS and CDR2 YFSETQ. Trimming cost V 4 bases and J 5 bases, with 16 bases left between them. The CDR3 sequence is 15 residues long. The CDR3 DNA is TGCGCCAGCAGCCTCCCCTCCACCGGGGACAATGAGCAGTTCTTC. Protein product: CASSLPSTGDNEQFF.

V and J are TRBV7-9 and TRBJ2-2; D may be TRBD2 (5 bases). The CDR3 totals 15 residues. In germline, CDR1 is SEHNR, CDR2 FQNEAQ (reference sequence). V shed 5 bases and J shed 4 bases, with 14 bases lying between them. The CDR3 loop is CASSLPQGSTGELFF. CDR3 bases: TGTGCCAGCAGCCTACCCCAAGGGAGCACCGGGGAGCTGTTTTTT. Looking up the rest from reference TRBV7-9 and TRBJ2-2 gives the full variable domain: DTGVSQNPRHKITKRGQNVTFRCDPISEHNRLYWYRQTLGQGPEFLTYFQNEAQLEKSRLLSDRFSAERPKGSFSTLEIQRTEQGDSAMYLCASSLPQGSTGELFFGEGSRLTVL.